This T cell receptor (beta chain) was profiled in a study of shared clonotypes between healthy human individuals. Of note for this clone: Its specificity is not known.

Genomic DNA of each subset was evenly split across several immunoSEQ plates. Libraries were prepared by immunoSEQ multiplex PCR; TCRdb keeps only in-frame clonotypes and omits some of them. Seen here are approximately 2.5 million clones, 93% observed once, and the top ten hold about 0.39%. CD4+ cells were split into CD45RA+ naive and CD45RA-negative memory subsets. Study observations and caveats: Clonotype sharing levels among donors were expected to vary with sequencing depth. Clonotype sharing across several donors was observed for roughly 5% of naive CD4 clonotypes.

The V gene lost 0 bases and the J gene lost 0 bases, with 9 bases spanning the gap. The CDR3 has 16 residues. Per germline, CDR1 MGHRA and CDR2 YSYEKL. The chain has TRBV4-1 and TRBJ1-3, with TRBD1 as a possible D gene (5 bases). The TCR originated in a man aged 18 to 30 in good health. Some clones in this sample may be carry-over from other donors' samples. Specimen: naive CD4+ T cells from PBMCs. Described subset: CD45RA+ positively selected. In DNA form, the CDR3 reads TGCGCCAGCAGCCAAGACACAGGCCACTCTGGAAACACCATATATTTT. It codes for CASSQDTGHSGNTIYF.